A single sample is the source of the 25 T cell receptor beta chains below, sequenced in a study of shared clonotypes between healthy human individuals. Naive CD8 cells comprised CD45RO-negative, CCR7-positively selected cells, excluding terminally differentiated effector memory CD45RA+ cells. This table comes from immunoSEQ multiplex PCR, and its TCRdb copy is limited to in-frame clones, with some not included. The profile shows about 2 million clones, approximately 94% of them singletons. The sequenced sample consisted of naive CD8+ T cells sorted from blood. These receptors came from a man between 18 and 35 years old in good health.

The chain uses TRBV29-1 and TRBJ1-2; unclear D gene. Trimming took off 4 bases at V and 6 bases at J, with 12 bases between the two ends. Germline CDR1 is SQVTM and CDR2 is ANQGSEA. This CDR3 has 12 residues. The chain's CDR3 is CSVVPQLHGYTF. The CDR3, as DNA: TGCAGCGTTGTACCACAGCTTCATGGCTACACCTTC.

The chain links TRBV11-2 to TRBJ2-5; D perhaps matches TRBD2 (6 bases). This CDR3 is built from 15 residues. Germline loops: CDR1 SGHAT, CDR2 FQNNGV. V was clipped by 2 bases and J by 1 base, with 11 bases between them. The CDR3 bases are TGTGCCAGCAGCTTATATGGGGGGATCCAAGAGACCCAGTACTTC. It specifies CASSLYGGIQETQYF.

The chain links TRBV4-2 to TRBJ1-2; perhaps TRBD1 as D (5 bases). Deletions cut 1 base from V and 6 bases from J, with 18 bases between. The germline CDR1 and CDR2 sequences are LGHNA and YNFKEQ. The CDR3 sequence is 16 residues long. CDR3 in amino acids: CASSQVVYGGDDGYTF. As DNA, the CDR3 is TGTGCCAGCAGCCAAGTAGTTTATGGGGGAGATGATGGCTACACCTTC.

As for this clone: Other DNA sequences in the same sample also yield this CDR3. V gene TRBV9 combines with J gene TRBJ1-2; possible D gene TRBD1, 6 bases. In germline, CDR1 is SGDLS, CDR2 YYNGEE. This CDR3 spans 14 amino acids. The ends were cut back, 4 bases at V and 2 bases at J, with 12 bases in the middle. CDR3 nucleotide sequence: TGTGCCAGCAGCCTAGGGGGAGGAAACTATGGCTACACCTTC. Translating gives CASSLGGGNYGYTF.

This chain joins TRBV10-3 and TRBJ1-1; no definite D call. Looked up from germline, CDR1 is ENHRY and CDR2 is SYGVKD. The CDR3 extends over 14 amino acids. V was trimmed by 0 bases and J by 1 base, leaving 6 bases between them. This CDR3 is CAISESTANTEAFF. For the CDR3, the DNA is TGTGCCATCAGTGAGTCGACCGCGAACACTGAAGCTTTCTTT.

V usage is TRBV21-1 and J usage is TRBJ1-6; TRBD1, the table's D call, was not compared with the DNA. TRBV21-1 is a documented pseudogene. The CDR3 consists of 19 residues. The CDR3 loop is CASPSKGARISSYNSPLHF. The CDR3 DNA reads as TGTGCCAGCCCTTCAAAGGGGGCCAGGATAAGCTCCTATAATTCACCCCTCCACTTT.

Comments on this clone: Other DNA sequences in this specimen translate into the identical CDR3. This chain joins TRBV20-1 and TRBJ1-2; D unclear. The CDR3 covers 11 residues. V lost 7 bases, J lost 4 bases, and 10 bases lay in between. The germline CDR1 and CDR2 sequences are DFQATT and SNEGSKA (reference sequence). CDR3: CSVRGSYGYTF. The CDR3 nucleotides read TGCAGTGTTCGGGGTTCCTATGGCTACACCTTC.

DNA of the CDR3: TGCGCCAGCAGCCAAGATCTTGATGGGTTCGGGGAGCTGTTTTTT. Translation: CASSQDLDGFGELFF. J is TRBJ2-2 and V is TRBV4-1; D not resolved. Germline V CDR1 and CDR2: MGHRA, YSYEKL. V shed 0 bases and J shed 7 bases, with 12 bases lying between them. CDR3 size: 15 residues.

V gene TRBV30 combines with J gene TRBJ1-2, with D perhaps TRBD1 (6 bases). V was shortened by 4 bases and J by 8 bases, with 11 bases between the two germline ends. The CDR3 covers 11 residues. Germline CDR1 GTSNPN, CDR2 SVGIG (reference sequence). DNA for the CDR3: TGTGCCTGGATTTCAGGGGTAGGCTACACCTTC. Its translation is CAWISGVGYTF.

Note on this clone: The same CDR3 can be traced to other DNA sequences in this sample. This chain links TRBV27 with TRBJ1-2; a possible D gene is TRBD1 (5 bases). This CDR3 region has 15 residues. V lost 3 bases, J lost 2 bases, and 13 bases lay in between. Germline V CDR1 and CDR2: MNHEY, SMNVEV (reference sequence). The CDR3 nucleotides are TGTGCCAGCAGTTTGGGTCAGGGCGGAAACTATGGCTACACCTTC. It specifies CASSLGQGGNYGYTF.

This chain links TRBV6-4 with TRBJ1-6, with D perhaps TRBD1 (6 bases). Germline CDR1 reads MRHNA; CDR2 reads SNTAGT. The CDR3 is 15 amino acids. Deletions cut 4 bases from V and 7 bases from J, with 14 bases between. CDR3 in amino acids: CASSVSGEVNSPLHF. The CDR3 DNA sequence: TGTGCCAGCAGTGTCTCAGGGGAAGTAAATTCACCCCTCCACTTT.

The chain links TRBV11-2 to TRBJ2-5, with 12 bases that match TRBD2. With 0 bases clipped from V and 3 bases from J, the junction kept 11 bases outside the gene matches. The CDR3 length is 19 residues. From germline, CDR1 is SGHAT and CDR2 FQNNGV. DNA of the CDR3: TGTGCCAGCAGCTTAGACCCTCCTCTGCTAGCGGGAGGGGAAGAGACCCAGTACTTC. It is translated as CASSLDPPLLAGGEETQYF.

The chain is built from TRBV6-5 and TRBJ2-5; 11 bases map to TRBD2. Trimming removed 5 bases from V and 2 bases from J; junction bases left unmatched: 4. Looked up from germline, CDR1 is MNHEY and CDR2 is SVGAGI. This CDR3 is 15 amino acids long. The DNA of the CDR3 is TGTGCCAGCAGTCCAACTAGCGGGGGACAAGAGACCCAGTACTTC. This translates into CASSPTSGGQETQYF.

The chain recombines TRBV21-1 with TRBJ1-5; the table's D call TRBD1 went unverified against the DNA. TRBV21-1 is designated a pseudogene. The CDR3 totals 17 residues. DNA of the CDR3: TGTGCCAGCAGCAACCGGGACAGGGGACATTCCAATCAGCCCCAGCATTTT. It translates to CASSNRDRGHSNQPQHF.

As for this clone: Other DNA variants within this sample encode the same CDR3. J is TRBJ1-1 and V is TRBV4-3; D unresolved. Germline lookup yields CDR1 LGHNA and CDR2 YSLEER. The germline V and J ends were trimmed by 0 bases and 1 base, with 3 bases remaining between them. The CDR3 totals 13 residues. CDR3 in DNA: TGCGCCAGCAGCCAAGACGGGAACACTGAAGCTTTCTTT. Its translation: CASSQDGNTEAFF.

This clone appeared once. For the CDR3, the DNA is TGTGCCAGCAGCTTTATGACAGGGGGCACTGAAGCTTTCTTT. It encodes CASSFMTGGTEAFF. V is TRBV9 and J is TRBJ1-1; 9 positions agree with TRBD1. The CDR3 runs to 14 residues. CDR1 SGDLS and CDR2 YYNGEE come from the germline V gene. V shed 4 bases and J 4 bases; nucleotides not matched to a gene: 5.

In this sample, this clone turned up once. Other DNA sequences in this specimen translate into the identical CDR3. The chain is built from TRBV27 and TRBJ2-7; 8 bases fit TRBD1. Germline V lookup: CDR1 MNHEY, CDR2 SMNVEV (reference sequence). CDR3 length: 15 amino acids. J lost 4 bases, V lost 3 bases, and 8 bases had no gene match. The CDR3 DNA sequence: TGTGCCAGCAGTTTTCTCGGTCAGGGGGCTTACGAGCAGTACTTC. It is translated as CASSFLGQGAYEQYF.

V gene TRBV9 combines with J gene TRBJ2-6; D not certain. CDR1 is SGDLS and CDR2 is YYNGEE in the germline V gene. Trimming cost V 3 bases and J 0 bases, with 4 bases left between them. The CDR3 has 14 amino acids. The CDR3 reads CASSDPSGANVLTF. The CDR3 DNA follows: TGTGCCAGCAGCGACCCCTCTGGGGCCAACGTCCTGACTTTC.

This chain links TRBV6-1 with TRBJ1-1, with unresolved D. Germline V gene data show CDR1 as MNHNS and CDR2 as SASEGT. Trimming shortened V by 2 bases and J by 1 base, and 11 bases separated the two germline ends. This CDR3 is 15 amino acids long. CDR3 sequence: CASSEWGGANTEAFF. CDR3 sequence (DNA): TGTGCCAGCAGTGAATGGGGAGGTGCGAACACTGAAGCTTTCTTT.

The chain has TRBV9 and TRBJ2-7, with TRBD1 matching over 7 bases. Germline V gives CDR1 SGDLS, CDR2 YYNGEE. CDR3 length equals 16 residues. V lost 0 bases to trimming and J lost 2 bases; unmatched junction nucleotides: 8. This CDR3 is CASSVADRTETYEQYF. The CDR3 DNA is TGTGCCAGCAGCGTAGCGGACAGGACGGAGACCTACGAGCAGTACTTC.

On this clone itself: Other DNA sequences in this sample translate to the same CDR3. The CDR3 coding sequence is TGTGCCAGTAGTATAGCGGGGGCCTACACTGAAGCTTTCTTT. Its translation is CASSIAGAYTEAFF. The chain links TRBV19 to TRBJ1-1, with D possibly matching TRBD1 (6 bases). CDR1 LNHDA and CDR2 SQIVND come from the germline V gene (reference sequence). CDR3 length: 14 amino acids. Trimming removed 1 base at V and 3 bases at J, with 9 bases between.

This clone was found once. Other nucleotide sequences from this sample produce the same CDR3. The DNA for the CDR3 is TGCGCCAGCAGTGAAGGCGGCGAGCAGTACTTC. Protein sequence: CASSEGGEQYF. The chain recombines TRBV10-2 with TRBJ2-7; unclear D gene. Germline CDR1 WSHSY, CDR2 SAAADI. Trimming removed 3 bases from V and 6 bases from J, with 6 bases in between. The CDR3 is 11 residues long.

CDR3 DNA: TGTGCCAGCAGTTGGGATTTAGGACACCGCTCCTACGAGCAGTACTTC. It codes for CASSWDLGHRSYEQYF. The chain links TRBV21-1 to TRBJ2-7; the table assigns TRBD1, which was not confirmed against the DNA. TRBV21-1 is a pseudogene. The CDR3 length is 16 residues.

The chain links TRBV2 to TRBJ1-5; 8 bases align to TRBD1. With V trimmed by 2 bases and J by 1 base, 13 bases remained unmatched. The CDR3 covers 19 residues. Germline CDR1 reads SNHLY; CDR2 reads FYNNEI. The CDR3: CASSEWPGGEPESNQPQHF. Written as DNA, the CDR3 is TGTGCCAGCAGTGAATGGCCAGGGGGCGAACCGGAGAGCAATCAGCCCCAGCATTTT.

The rearrangement joins TRBV30 to TRBJ2-3; the match to TRBD2 covers 10 bases. Germline V gives CDR1 GTSNPN, CDR2 SVGIG (reference sequence). The V and J ends lost 1 base and 4 bases, in that order; junction bases with no gene match: 17. CDR3 size: 19 residues. The CDR3 loop reads CAWSETGTSEVWVPDTQYF. The CDR3 DNA reads as TGTGCCTGGAGTGAAACCGGGACTAGCGAGGTCTGGGTCCCAGATACGCAGTATTTT.